This T cell receptor (beta chain) was recovered during a study of cytomegalovirus exposure and HLA in healthy donors. Germline V gene lookup returns CDR1 SGHNT and CDR2 YYREEE (reference sequence). This CDR3 is built from 19 residues. V lost 3 bases, J lost 1 base, and 15 bases stayed unmatched. The PCR contained 60 Vbeta and 13 Jbeta primers. Sequenced by immunoSEQ multiplex PCR; TCRdb stores in-frame clones only, minus some. The sample holds about 110,000 clones, over 75% seen once. What was sequenced was PBMCs. J is TRBJ2-4 and V is TRBV5-4, with 8 positions matching TRBD1. The clonotype was recovered from a man between 60 and 75 years old in good health and CMV-seronegative. The chain's CDR3 is CASSSLNPGQGRAKNIQYF. CDR3 DNA sequence: TGTGCCAGCAGCTCTCTAAACCCCGGACAGGGTAGGGCCAAAAACATTCAGTACTTC.